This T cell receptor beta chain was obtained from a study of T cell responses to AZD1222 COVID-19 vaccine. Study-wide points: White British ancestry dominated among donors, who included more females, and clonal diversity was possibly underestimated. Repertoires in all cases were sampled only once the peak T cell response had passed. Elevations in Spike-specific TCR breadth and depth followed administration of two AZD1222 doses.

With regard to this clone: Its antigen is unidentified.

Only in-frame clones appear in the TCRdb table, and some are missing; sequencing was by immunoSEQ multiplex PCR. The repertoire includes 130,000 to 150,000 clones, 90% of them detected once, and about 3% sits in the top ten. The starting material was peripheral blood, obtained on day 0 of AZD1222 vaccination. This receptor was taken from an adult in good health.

The CDR3 spells CASSLAATVYEQYF. CDR3 nucleotide sequence: TGTGCCAGCAGCTTAGCGGCTACGGTTTACGAGCAGTACTTC. This sequence joins TRBV11-2 and TRBJ2-7; D unresolved. The germline CDR1 and CDR2 sequences are SGHAT and FQNNGV. The CDR3 length is 14 residues. V was shortened by 1 base and J by 4 bases, with 11 bases between the two germline ends.